This T cell receptor beta chain was obtained from a study of blood T cells in healthy people across ages. Primers used in a second PCR of roughly 7 to 12 cycles were a sample-barcoded 5' primer and a J-beta primer mix. TCRdb ran MiXCR on the 5' RACE reads and lists one entry per CDR3 protein. The sample holds 750,000 to 850,000 distinct CDR3 sequences; 25% are singletons and the top ten take approximately 4%. This CDR3 is built from 16 residues. The trim removed 1 base at V and 4 bases at J, leaving 10 bases unmatched. The germline V gene has CDR1 SGDLS and CDR2 YYNGEE. This clonotype has more than one count but fewer than ten. The sample was also reused in another study, on T cells of mothers and their children. From that paper: cDNA was made from all extracted RNA, roughly 1.4 ug per 15 ul. Over 10 million reads per mother and roughly 3 million per child were obtained.

The chain is built from TRBV9 and TRBJ1-2, with 7 bases identical to TRBD1. Source material: blood. The TCR originated in a boy under 18 in good health. The CDR3 DNA reads TGTGCCAGCAGCGTATCGTCCCCAGGACAGGCCTATGGCTACACCTTC. This sequence encodes CASSVSSPGQAYGYTF.